These 24 T cell receptor beta chains originate from one sample sequenced in a study of early T cells in non-severe SARS-CoV-2 infection. TCRdb reprocessed the 5' RACE reads via MiXCR and lists one record per CDR3 protein. The sample records about 72,000 distinct CDR3 sequences, 10% being singletons. The sample was whole blood, taken at baseline. All receptors come from an adult who was a healthcare worker with PCR-confirmed SARS-CoV-2 infection or an uninfected control (not recorded which).

This clonotype has a handful of counts. This chain links TRBV4-1 with TRBJ1-4; tentatively, D is TRBD1 (5 bases). The germline V gene has CDR1 MGHRA and CDR2 YSYEKL. CDR3 length: 15 residues. The V gene lost 0 bases and the J gene lost 7 bases, with 12 bases spanning the gap. Here the CDR3 DNA reads TGCGCCAGCAGCCAAGAATCGGGACGGGCTGAAAAACTGTTTTTT. Translation gives CASSQESGRAEKLFF.

This clonotype was seen at least ten times. The chain is built from TRBV10-3 and TRBJ2-7, with 9 bases identical to TRBD1. The CDR3 contains 16 residues. With V trimmed by 7 bases and J by 1 base, 11 bases remained unmatched. In germline, CDR1 is ENHRY, CDR2 SYGVKD. The CDR3 bases are TGTGCCATCAACTCGGGGAGGACAGGGGTTTCCTACGAGCAGTACTTC. Residues: CAINSGRTGVSYEQYF.

The chain recombines TRBV6-2 or TRBV6-3 with TRBJ1-5, with D uncertain. The length of the CDR3 is 15 residues. Deletions cut 7 bases from V and 6 bases from J, with 19 bases between. Germline loops: CDR1 MNHEY, CDR2 SVGEGT. The CDR3: CASTRYTNGGQPQHF. In nucleotides, the CDR3 is TGTGCCAGCACCCGGTACACCAACGGCGGTCAGCCCCAGCATTTT.

This clonotype was counted between two and nine times. The gene calls are TRBV29-1 and TRBJ2-7; the match to TRBD1 covers 9 bases. The CDR3 has 13 residues. CDR1 is SQVTM, CDR2 ANQGSEA, per germline. The V gene end was trimmed by 6 bases and the J gene end by 6 bases; junction bases not matched to a gene: 9. CDR3 DNA sequence: TGCAGCGTGCAGGGACAGGGAAGAGGCGAGCAGTACTTC. This sequence encodes CSVQGQGRGEQYF.

In its sample, this clonotype was seen a few times. The CDR3 reads CASGGTSGAAREQYF. The CDR3 DNA is TGTGCCAGCGGTGGGACTAGCGGGGCCGCGAGGGAGCAGTACTTC. The chain recombines TRBV3-1 with TRBJ2-7, with 13 positions matching TRBD2. The ends lost 8 bases at V and 7 bases at J; junction bases unmatched: 11. The CDR3 consists of 15 residues. CDR1 is LGHDT, CDR2 YNNKEL, per germline (reference sequence).

In its sample, this clonotype was seen a few times. The chain links TRBV2 to TRBJ2-2; D is undetermined. Germline V lookup: CDR1 SNHLY, CDR2 FYNNEI. The length of the CDR3 is 15 residues. Trimming took 1 base from V and 5 from J, leaving 11 bases between them. CDR3 DNA sequence: TGTGCCAGCAGTGAAGGTTGGATACAGACCGGGGAGCTGTTTTTT. It is translated as CASSEGWIQTGELFF.

There are a few counts of this clonotype. V usage is TRBV7-3 and J usage is TRBJ2-1; maybe TRBD1 (6 bases). The germline V gene has CDR1 SGHTA and CDR2 FQGTGA. Trimming took off 4 bases at V and 5 bases at J, with 15 bases between the two ends. The CDR3 consists of 15 residues. CDR3: CASSSEQGPHNEQFF. The CDR3 region has the DNA TGTGCCAGCAGCTCCGAACAGGGACCCCACAATGAGCAGTTCTTC.

There are many counts of this clonotype. The chain joins TRBV29-1 to TRBJ1-3; no definite D call. The length of the CDR3 is 13 residues. CDR1 is SQVTM and CDR2 is ANQGSEA in the germline V gene. V dropped 1 base and J dropped 2 bases, with 6 bases sitting between them. The CDR3 spells CSVEVAAGNTIYF. The CDR3 DNA reads TGCAGCGTTGAAGTGGCAGCTGGAAACACCATATATTTT.

The table lists this clonotype with a few counts. The chain couples TRBV7-9 to TRBJ2-5, with D maybe TRBD2 (6 bases). V was clipped by 2 bases and J by 6 bases, with 13 bases between them. The CDR3 sequence is 14 residues long. The germline V gene has CDR1 SEHNR and CDR2 FQNEAQ (reference sequence). The CDR3 is CASSLSFAGKTQYF. For the CDR3, the DNA is TGTGCCAGCAGCTTAAGTTTCGCGGGAAAGACCCAGTACTTC.

This clonotype is medium-sized by share. The genes are TRBV19 and TRBJ2-7, with a weak D call TRBD1 (8 bases). The CDR3 is 15 amino acids. Trimming cost V 5 bases and J 7 bases, with 21 bases left between them. The germline gives CDR1 LNHDA, CDR2 SQIVND (reference sequence). Written as DNA, the CDR3 is TGTGCCAGTAGTCCGACACAGGGGGGGTTGGAAGAGCAGTACTTC. Its protein is CASSPTQGGLEEQYF. Variable domain in full (rest from reference TRBV19 and TRBJ2-7): DGGITQSPKYLFRKEGQNVTLSCEQNLNHDAMYWYRQDPGQGLRLIYYSQIVNDFQKGDIAEGYSVSREKKESFPLTVTSAQKNPTAFYLCASSPTQGGLEEQYFGPGTRLTVT.

At least ten counts were recorded for this clonotype. This rearrangement joins TRBV20-1 to TRBJ1-2; possible D gene TRBD1, 5 bases. Germline V CDR1 and CDR2: DFQATT, SNEGSKA (reference sequence). V was shortened by 3 bases and J by 4 bases, with 12 bases between the two germline ends. This CDR3 spans 13 amino acids. CDR3 sequence reads: CSASPGTGYGYTF. As DNA, the CDR3 is TGCAGTGCTAGCCCCGGGACCGGCTATGGCTACACCTTC.

Ten or more counts support this clonotype. This chain joins TRBV4-1 and TRBJ1-6; the D gene is possibly TRBD1 (6 bases). Trimming took 3 bases from V and 10 from J, leaving 19 bases between them. Per germline, CDR1 MGHRA and CDR2 YSYEKL. The CDR3 runs to 16 residues. CDR3 loop: CASSHGQRVMESPLHF. CDR3 DNA sequence: TGCGCCAGCAGCCATGGACAGAGGGTCATGGAGTCACCCCTCCACTTT.

The chain carries TRBV12-5 and TRBJ1-1, with D hard to call. The germline gives CDR1 LGHNT, CDR2 FRNRAP. The V gene lost 7 bases and the J gene lost 4 bases, with 13 bases spanning the gap. This CDR3 is 13 amino acids long. For the CDR3, the DNA is TGTGCTAGTGCATCGGGCAGCGGCACTGAAGCTTTCTTT. This encodes CASASGSGTEAFF.

This clonotype was picked up one time. V is TRBV3-1 and J is TRBJ2-5; either TRBD1 or TRBD2 may fit D (6 bases each). The length of the CDR3 is 14 residues. V lost 0 bases and J 4 bases, leaving 9 bases between the germline ends. CDR1 LGHDT and CDR2 YNNKEL come from the germline V gene (reference sequence). The CDR3 region is CASSQEEGGETQYF. CDR3 DNA: TGTGCCAGCAGCCAAGAAGAGGGGGGAGAGACCCAGTACTTC.

The chain combines TRBV20-1 with TRBJ1-3, with TRBD1 matching over 8 bases. Germline V gene lookup returns CDR1 DFQATT and CDR2 SNEGSKA (reference sequence). After removal of 0 bases from V and 1 base from J, the junction contained 2 bases not matched to a gene. This CDR3 is 15 amino acids long. CDR3: CSARETGGSGNTIYF. CDR3 nucleotides: TGCAGTGCTAGAGAAACAGGGGGTTCTGGAAACACCATATATTTT.

The V gene is TRBV11-3, the J gene TRBJ1-1; D gene ambiguous. With 2 bases removed from V and 6 bases from J, the gap between germline ends came to 10 bases. The germline V gene has CDR1 SGHNT and CDR2 YENEEA. The CDR3 spans 13 residues. CDR3 nucleotides: TGTGCCAGCAGCTTAACGGGGTACCCTGAAGCTTTCTTT. Translated, it gives CASSLTGYPEAFF.

This rearrangement joins TRBV10-3 to TRBJ1-4; tentative D call: TRBD1 (5 bases). V was trimmed by 4 bases and J by 4 bases, leaving 10 bases between them. Germline CDR1 is ENHRY and CDR2 is SYGVKD. CDR3 length: 14 amino acids. CDR3 coding DNA: TGTGCCATCAGTGCGGGGACGGATAATGAAAAACTGTTTTTT. This codes for CAISAGTDNEKLFF.

The chain couples TRBV6-4 to TRBJ1-6; maybe TRBD1 (5 bases). With 0 bases removed from V and 10 bases from J, the gap between germline ends came to 13 bases. Germline lookup yields CDR1 MRHNA and CDR2 SNTAGT. The CDR3 extends over 15 amino acids. CDR3 sequence: CASSDSARGRSPLHF. CDR3 sequence (DNA): TGTGCCAGCAGTGACTCAGCGAGGGGTCGGTCACCCCTCCACTTT.

The rearrangement links TRBV3-1 to TRBJ2-1; D might be TRBD2 (5 bases). The CDR3 extends over 12 amino acids. Between the trimmed V and J ends, which lost 4 bases and 7 bases, there was a span of 8 bases. Germline-derived CDR1 and CDR2 are LGHDT and YNNKEL (reference sequence). The CDR3 region has the DNA TGTGCCAGCAGCCTAGCGCGTAATGAGCAGTTCTTC. Protein: CASSLARNEQFF.

This clonotype occurred a few times. V usage is TRBV19 and J usage is TRBJ2-7; no reliable D call. V shed 3 bases and J shed 1 base, with 7 bases lying between them. Germline values: CDR1 LNHDA, CDR2 SQIVND (reference sequence). CDR3 length: 13 residues. CDR3 residues: CASSIWGSYEQYF. The CDR3 bases are TGTGCCAGTAGTATTTGGGGTTCCTACGAGCAGTACTTC.

Ten or more counts support this clonotype. V and J are TRBV27 and TRBJ1-5, with unresolved D. The germline V gene encodes CDR1 MNHEY and CDR2 SMNVEV (reference sequence). V was clipped by 3 bases and J by 3 bases, with 3 bases between them. This CDR3 is built from 12 residues. The CDR3 region has the DNA TGTGCCAGCAGTTTCCTCAATCAGCCCCAGCATTTT. This encodes CASSFLNQPQHF.

This clonotype occurred many times. This chain connects TRBV7-9 to TRBJ2-4; D unclear. Germline lookup yields CDR1 SEHNR and CDR2 FQNEAQ (reference sequence). This CDR3 is 14 amino acids long. The V end lost 5 bases, the J end lost 8 bases, and 16 bases lay between the germline ends. CDR3 amino acids: CASSPTTPRDIQYF. CDR3 nucleotide sequence: TGTGCCAGCAGCCCTACCACCCCACGGGACATTCAGTACTTC. The variable domain in full, completed from reference TRBV7-9 and TRBJ2-4, reads DTGVSQNPRHKITKRGQNVTFRCDPISEHNRLYWYRQTLGQGPEFLTYFQNEAQLEKSRLLSDRFSAERPKGSFSTLEIQRTEQGDSAMYLCASSPTTPRDIQYFGAGTRLSVL.

This clonotype was seen repeatedly, ten times or more. The chain uses TRBV7-9 and TRBJ2-7; TRBD1 matches 10 bases. Trimming took 4 bases from V and 0 from J; bases not matched to a gene: 3. The CDR3 has 15 amino acids. The germline gives CDR1 SEHNR, CDR2 FQNEAQ (reference sequence). Written as DNA, the CDR3 is TGTGCCAGCAGCTCAAGGACAGGGGGCTCCTACGAGCAGTACTTC. It encodes CASSSRTGGSYEQYF.

The CDR3 DNA reads as TGTGCCTGGAGGATGGCAGGGGGTATCTACAATGAGCAGTTCTTC. The encoded protein is CAWRMAGGIYNEQFF. This chain uses TRBV30 with TRBJ2-1; 7 positions agree with TRBD1. The V gene end was trimmed by 3 bases and the J gene end by 3 bases; junction bases not matched to a gene: 8. In germline, CDR1 is GTSNPN, CDR2 SVGIG (reference sequence). The CDR3 covers 15 residues.